This T cell receptor (beta chain) was obtained from a study of multiple sclerosis patients with progressive multifocal leukoencephalopathy. Study-level points and caveats: No common TRBV or TRBJ usage or pairing appeared at PML.

There are 16 residues in the CDR3. Per the germline V gene, CDR1 is SGHTA and CDR2 is FQGTGA. Trimming removed 2 bases from V and 4 bases from J; junction bases left unmatched: 8. In regard to this clone: What it recognizes is unknown.

Synthetic inline TR CDR3 controls covering all V-J pairings were spiked into each PCR. This table comes from immunoSEQ multiplex PCR, and its TCRdb copy is limited to in-frame clones, with some not included. The sample holds 24,000 or so clones, approximately 90% seen once. The time point here: around 12 months of natalizumab therapy. The sequence was collected from a man aged 30 to 39 with multiple sclerosis. Sequencing was performed on PBMCs, taken from a patient treated with natalizumab. The chain joins TRBV7-3 to TRBJ2-1, with 7 bases fitting TRBD2. CDR3 residues: CASSLGMASGYNEQFF. CDR3 sequence (DNA): TGTGCCAGCAGCTTAGGTATGGCTAGCGGATACAATGAGCAGTTCTTC.